Listed below are T cell receptor beta chains from one sample, sequenced in a study of blood T cell repertoires in COVID-19. Data came from immunoSEQ multiplex PCR; TCRdb stores just in-frame clones and leaves some out. In the table there are roughly 280,000 clones, 85% to 90% of which are singletons. Material for sequencing was PBMCs or T cells enriched from blood (not recorded which). Receptor source: a woman aged 55-69 years who had recovered from COVID-19. The CDR3 runs from the conserved cysteine through the conserved F or W. Fields, in order: CDR3 length, J gene, D gene, V gene, clone size, CDR3 DNA, CDR3 protein. D genes are given only for firm matches. Clone sizes are given selectively: once, few, many, or a class where the clone is expanded.

14	TRBJ1-5	NA	TRBV18	NA	TGTGCCAGCTCACCAGACAGAGCGTCTCAGCCCCAGCATTTT	CASSPDRASQPQHF
14	TRBJ2-7	TRBD2	TRBV5-4	NA	TGTGCCAGCAGCCCCCCCGGGACTATCTACGAGCAGTACTTC	CASSPPGTIYEQYF
13	TRBJ1-1	NA	TRBV11-3	once	TGTGCCAGCAGCCCCAGGGATAACACTGAAGCTTTCTTT	CASSPRDNTEAFF
17	TRBJ1-4	NA	TRBV11-2	NA	TGTGCCAGCAGCTTAGTGGGTGGGACTGCAACTAATGAAAAACTGTTTTTT	CASSLVGGTATNEKLFF
12	TRBJ1-1	NA	TRBV10-2	NA	TGCGCCAGCAGGAAGAGGGACACTGAAGCTTTCTTT	CASRKRDTEAFF
14	TRBJ2-7	NA	TRBV5-1	NA	TGCGCCAGCAGAACGCGGGTGAGCTCCTACGAGCAGTACTTC	CASRTRVSSYEQYF
15	TRBJ2-7	TRBD2	TRBV9	NA	TGTGCCAGCAGCGTAACGCTAGCGGGGGGGCACGAGCAGTACTTC	CASSVTLAGGHEQYF
16	TRBJ2-5	NA	TRBV4-1	NA	TGCGCCAGCAGCCCTCCCAACCTTGGCCGGGGAGAGACCCAGTACTTC	CASSPPNLGRGETQYF
18	TRBJ1-5	TRBD1	TRBV28	NA	TGTGCCAGCAGAAATGTTGACCCGAAGACAGGGTCTGGTCAGCCCCAGCATTTT	CASRNVDPKTGSGQPQHF
15	TRBJ2-1	TRBD2	TRBV5-1	NA	TGCGCCAGCACCCTTGGAAGCGGGGGGGCTGATGAGCAGTTCTTC	CASTLGSGGADEQFF
14	TRBJ1-2	NA	TRBV5-1	NA	TGCGCCAGCAGCTTGGCCGGGGAGGGTAACGGCTACACCTTC	CASSLAGEGNGYTF
13	TRBJ2-1	NA	TRBV5-1	NA	TGCGCCAGTGGCGGAGCGTTTCAGAATGAGCAGTTCTTC	CASGGAFQNEQFF
14	TRBJ1-1	NA	TRBV5-1	NA	TGCGCCAGCAGCTTGGACAGGGCTAACACTGAAGCTTTCTTT	CASSLDRANTEAFF
11	TRBJ2-1	NA	TRBV4-1	NA	TGCGCCAGCAGTTTAAACAATGAGCAGTTCTTC	CASSLNNEQFF
13	TRBJ2-7	TRBD1	TRBV19	NA	TGTGCCAGTAGTATTACAGGGGTCTACGAGCAGTACTTC	CASSITGVYEQYF
15	TRBJ2-7	NA	TRBV6-1	once	TGTGCCAGCAGTGAGGACATTGCGATACTCTACGAGCAGTACTTC	CASSEDIAILYEQYF
16	TRBJ2-3	TRBD2	TRBV7-8	NA	TGTGCCAGCAGCTTATCGGGGGGGCCGATCGCAGATACGCAGTATTTT	CASSLSGGPIADTQYF
13	TRBJ1-2	TRBD1	TRBV6-5	NA	TGTGCCAGCAGTAGGACAGGGAGGGATGGCTACACCTTC	CASSRTGRDGYTF
14	TRBJ2-7	NA	TRBV9	NA	TGTGCCAGTGGAGAGGGGGGGACCTCTTCCTTACAGTACTTC	CASGEGGTSSLQYF
14	TRBJ1-5	NA	TRBV7-2	NA	TGTGCCAGCAGCTCGGCGGGGCCGAATCAGCCCCAGCATTTT	CASSSAGPNQPQHF
12	TRBJ2-5	TRBD2	TRBV7-9	NA	TGTGCCAGCGCTAGCGGCAGAGAGACCCAGTACTTC	CASASGRETQYF
12	TRBJ2-7	NA	TRBV19	NA	TGTGCCAGTCGGGGGTCCGACTACGAGCAGTACTTC	CASRGSDYEQYF